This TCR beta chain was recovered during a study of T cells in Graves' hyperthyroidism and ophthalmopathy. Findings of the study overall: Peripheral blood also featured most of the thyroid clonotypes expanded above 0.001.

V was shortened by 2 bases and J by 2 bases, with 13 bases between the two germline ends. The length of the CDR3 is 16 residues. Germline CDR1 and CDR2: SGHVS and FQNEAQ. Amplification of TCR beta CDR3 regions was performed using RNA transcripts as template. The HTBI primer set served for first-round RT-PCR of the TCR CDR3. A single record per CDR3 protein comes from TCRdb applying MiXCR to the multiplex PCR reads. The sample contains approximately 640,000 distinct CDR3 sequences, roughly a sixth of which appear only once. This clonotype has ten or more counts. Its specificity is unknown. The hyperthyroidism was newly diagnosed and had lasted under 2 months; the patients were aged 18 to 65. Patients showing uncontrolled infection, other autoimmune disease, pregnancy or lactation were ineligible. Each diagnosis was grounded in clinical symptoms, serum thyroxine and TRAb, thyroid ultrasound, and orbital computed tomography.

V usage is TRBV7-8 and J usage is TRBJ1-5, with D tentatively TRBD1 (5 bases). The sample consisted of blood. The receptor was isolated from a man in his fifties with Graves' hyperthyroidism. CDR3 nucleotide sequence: TGTGCCAGCAGCTTAATGTCGGGGGATGGCAATCAGCCCCAGCATTTT. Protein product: CASSLMSGDGNQPQHF.